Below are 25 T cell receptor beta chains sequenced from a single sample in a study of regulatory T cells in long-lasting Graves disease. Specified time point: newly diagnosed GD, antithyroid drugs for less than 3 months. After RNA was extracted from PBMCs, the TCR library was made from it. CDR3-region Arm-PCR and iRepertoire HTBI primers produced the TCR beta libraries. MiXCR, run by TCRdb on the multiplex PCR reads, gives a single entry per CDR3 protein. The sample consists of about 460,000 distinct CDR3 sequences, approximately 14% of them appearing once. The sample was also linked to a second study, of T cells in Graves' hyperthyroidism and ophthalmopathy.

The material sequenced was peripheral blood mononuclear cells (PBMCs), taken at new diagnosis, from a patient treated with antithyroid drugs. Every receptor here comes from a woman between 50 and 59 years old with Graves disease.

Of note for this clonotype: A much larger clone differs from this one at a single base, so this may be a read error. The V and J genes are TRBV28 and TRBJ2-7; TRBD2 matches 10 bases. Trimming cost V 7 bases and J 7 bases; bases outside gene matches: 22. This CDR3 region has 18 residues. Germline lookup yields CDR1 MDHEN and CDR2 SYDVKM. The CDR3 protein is CASTGLAVGRRGHNEQYF. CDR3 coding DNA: TGTGCCAGCACCGGACTAGCGGTAGGGAGGAGGGGGCACAATGAGCAGTACTTC.

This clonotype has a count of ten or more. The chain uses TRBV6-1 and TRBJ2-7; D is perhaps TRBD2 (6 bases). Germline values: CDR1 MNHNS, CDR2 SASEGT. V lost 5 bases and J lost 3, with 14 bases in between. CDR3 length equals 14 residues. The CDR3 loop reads CASSPWGGNYEQYF. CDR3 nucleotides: TGTGCCAGCAGTCCCTGGGGAGGAAACTACGAGCAGTACTTC.

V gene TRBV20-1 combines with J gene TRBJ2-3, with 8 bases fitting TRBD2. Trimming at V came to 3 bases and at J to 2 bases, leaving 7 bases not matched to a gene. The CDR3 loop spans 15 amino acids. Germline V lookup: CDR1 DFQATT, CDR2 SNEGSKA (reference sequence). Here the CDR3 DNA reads TGCAGTGCTAGGTCCCTAGCGGGTCTCACAGATACGCAGTATTTT. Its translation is CSARSLAGLTDTQYF.

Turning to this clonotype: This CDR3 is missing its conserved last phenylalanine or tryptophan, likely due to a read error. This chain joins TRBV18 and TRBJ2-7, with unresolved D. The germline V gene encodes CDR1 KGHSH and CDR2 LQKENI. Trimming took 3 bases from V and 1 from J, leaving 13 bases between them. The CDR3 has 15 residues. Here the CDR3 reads CASSPPQRLSYEQYS. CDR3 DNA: TGTGCCAGCTCACCCCCCCAGAGATTGTCCTACGAGCAGTACTCC.

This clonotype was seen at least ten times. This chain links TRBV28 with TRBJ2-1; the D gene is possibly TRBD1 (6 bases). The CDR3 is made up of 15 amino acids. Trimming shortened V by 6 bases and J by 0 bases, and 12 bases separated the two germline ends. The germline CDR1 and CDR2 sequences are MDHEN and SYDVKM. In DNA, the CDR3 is TGTGCCAGCAGCAAAACAGGGAGCTCCTACAATGAGCAGTTCTTC. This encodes CASSKTGSSYNEQFF.

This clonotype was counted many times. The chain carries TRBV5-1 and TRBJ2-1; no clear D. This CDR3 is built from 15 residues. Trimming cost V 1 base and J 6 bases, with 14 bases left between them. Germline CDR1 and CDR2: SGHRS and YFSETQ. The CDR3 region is CASSLSIGTSNEQFF. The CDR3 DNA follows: TGCGCCAGCAGCTTGTCAATCGGTACTTCCAATGAGCAGTTCTTC.

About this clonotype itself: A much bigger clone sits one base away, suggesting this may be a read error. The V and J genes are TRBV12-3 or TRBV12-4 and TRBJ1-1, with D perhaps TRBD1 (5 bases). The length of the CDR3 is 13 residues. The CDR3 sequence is CASRGEMNTKAFF. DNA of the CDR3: TGTGCCAGCAGAGGGGAAATGAACACTAAAGCTTTCTTT.

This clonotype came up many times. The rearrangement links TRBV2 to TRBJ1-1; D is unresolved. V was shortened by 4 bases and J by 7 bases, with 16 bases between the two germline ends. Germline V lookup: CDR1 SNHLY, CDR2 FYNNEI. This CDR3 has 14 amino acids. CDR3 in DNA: TGTGCCAGCAGTGTGGAAGTCTGGACGGATGAAGCTTTCTTT. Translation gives CASSVEVWTDEAFF.

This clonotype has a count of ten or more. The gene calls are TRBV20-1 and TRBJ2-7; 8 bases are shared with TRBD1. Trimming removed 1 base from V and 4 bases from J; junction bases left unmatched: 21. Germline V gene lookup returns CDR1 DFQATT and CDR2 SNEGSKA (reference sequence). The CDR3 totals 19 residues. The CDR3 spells CSARAPTGELGRWYYEQYF. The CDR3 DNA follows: TGCAGTGCTAGAGCCCCGACAGGGGAGCTGGGCCGATGGTATTACGAGCAGTACTTC.

CDR3 protein: CASRGTSTSTDTQYF. The CDR3 DNA follows: TGTGCCAGCCGGGGGACTTCTACTAGCACAGATACGCAGTATTTT. The chain employs TRBV7-2 and TRBJ2-3; D perhaps matches TRBD2 (6 bases). The CDR3 covers 15 residues. The V end lost 8 bases, the J end lost 0 bases, and 15 bases lay between the germline ends. CDR1 and CDR2 (germline): SGHTA, FQGNSA.

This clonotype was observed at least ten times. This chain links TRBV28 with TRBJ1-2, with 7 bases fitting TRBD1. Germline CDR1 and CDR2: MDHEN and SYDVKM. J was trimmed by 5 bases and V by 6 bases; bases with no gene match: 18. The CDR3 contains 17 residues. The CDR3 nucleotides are TGTGCCAGCAGACCTCCCCATTACTCGGGACAGCCTTATGGCTACACCTTC. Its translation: CASRPPHYSGQPYGYTF.

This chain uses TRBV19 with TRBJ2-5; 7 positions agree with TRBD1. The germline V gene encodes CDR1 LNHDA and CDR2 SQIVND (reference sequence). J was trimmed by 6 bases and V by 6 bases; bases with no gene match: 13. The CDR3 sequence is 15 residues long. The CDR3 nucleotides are TGTGCCAGTAGCTATCGTCCGGGACAGCCCCAGACCCAGTACTTC. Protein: CASSYRPGQPQTQYF.

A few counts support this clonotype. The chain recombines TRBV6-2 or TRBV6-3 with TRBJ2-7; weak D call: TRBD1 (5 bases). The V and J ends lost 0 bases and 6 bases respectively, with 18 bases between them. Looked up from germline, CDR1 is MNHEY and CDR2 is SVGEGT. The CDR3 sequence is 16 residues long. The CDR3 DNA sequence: TGTGCCAGCAGTTACTCCAGGGTACCCTACGGTGGCGAGCAGTACTTC. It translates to CASSYSRVPYGGEQYF.

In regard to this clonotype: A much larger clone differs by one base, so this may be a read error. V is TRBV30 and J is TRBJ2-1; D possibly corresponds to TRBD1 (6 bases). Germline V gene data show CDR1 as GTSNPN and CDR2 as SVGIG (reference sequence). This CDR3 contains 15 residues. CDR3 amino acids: CAWSGVQGVYNEHFF. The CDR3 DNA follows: TGTGCCTGGAGTGGGGTACAGGGAGTCTACAATGAGCACTTCTTC. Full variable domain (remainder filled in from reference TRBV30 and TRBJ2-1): SQTIHQWPATLVQPVGSPLSLECTVEGTSNPNLYWYRQAAGRGLQLLFYSVGIGQISSEVPQNLSASRPQDRQFILSSKKLLLSDSGFYLCAWSGVQGVYNEHFFGPGTRLTVL.

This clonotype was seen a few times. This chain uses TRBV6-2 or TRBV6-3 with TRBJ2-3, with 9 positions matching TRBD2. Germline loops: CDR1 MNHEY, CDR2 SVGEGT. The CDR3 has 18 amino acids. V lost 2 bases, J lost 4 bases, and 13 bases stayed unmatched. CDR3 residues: CASSYRSGLATRADTQYF. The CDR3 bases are TGTGCCAGCAGTTACCGAAGCGGACTAGCGACAAGGGCAGATACGCAGTATTTT.

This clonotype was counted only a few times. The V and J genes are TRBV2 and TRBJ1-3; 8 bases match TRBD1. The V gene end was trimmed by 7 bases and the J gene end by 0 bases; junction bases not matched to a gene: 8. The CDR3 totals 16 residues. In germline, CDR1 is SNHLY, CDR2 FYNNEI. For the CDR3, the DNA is TGTGCCAGCACCCTGGGACAGGCAAGCTCTGGAAACACCATATATTTT. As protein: CASTLGQASSGNTIYF. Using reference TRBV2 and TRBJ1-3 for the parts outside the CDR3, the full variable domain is EPEVTQTPSHQVTQMGQEVILRCVPISNHLYFYWYRQILGQKVEFLVSFYNNEISEKSEIFDDQFSVERPDGSNFTLKIRSTKLEDSAMYFCASTLGQASSGNTIYFGEGSWLTVV.

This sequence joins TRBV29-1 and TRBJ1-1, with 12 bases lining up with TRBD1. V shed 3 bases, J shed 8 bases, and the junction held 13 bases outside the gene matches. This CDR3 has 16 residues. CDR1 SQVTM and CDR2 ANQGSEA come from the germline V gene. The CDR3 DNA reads TGCAGCGTTGATGGGGTTACGGGACAGGGGGCGAGAGAAGCTTTCTTT. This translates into CSVDGVTGQGAREAFF.

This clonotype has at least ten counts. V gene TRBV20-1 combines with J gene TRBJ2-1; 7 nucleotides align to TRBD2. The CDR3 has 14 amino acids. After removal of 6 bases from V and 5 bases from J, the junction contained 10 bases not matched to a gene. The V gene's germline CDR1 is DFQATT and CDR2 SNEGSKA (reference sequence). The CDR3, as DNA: TGCAGTGCCACTCGCACTAGCGAGAACAATGAGCAGTTCTTC. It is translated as CSATRTSENNEQFF.

The CDR3 DNA reads TGTGCCAGCAGCTCCCAGGGACAGTTCTATGGCTACACCTTC. The encoded protein is CASSSQGQFYGYTF. This chain connects TRBV7-9 to TRBJ1-2; 7 positions match TRBD1. Germline-derived CDR1 and CDR2 are SEHNR and FQNEAQ (reference sequence). The junction had 6 bases not matched to a gene; V was cut back by 4 bases and J by 4 bases. The CDR3 is made up of 14 amino acids.

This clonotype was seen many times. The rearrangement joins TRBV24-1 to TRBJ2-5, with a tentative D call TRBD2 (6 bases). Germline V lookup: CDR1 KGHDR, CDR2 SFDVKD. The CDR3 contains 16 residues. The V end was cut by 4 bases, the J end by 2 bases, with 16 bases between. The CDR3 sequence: CATSDPTRSPQETQYF. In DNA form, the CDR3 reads TGTGCCACCAGTGACCCGACTAGATCTCCGCAAGAGACCCAGTACTTC.

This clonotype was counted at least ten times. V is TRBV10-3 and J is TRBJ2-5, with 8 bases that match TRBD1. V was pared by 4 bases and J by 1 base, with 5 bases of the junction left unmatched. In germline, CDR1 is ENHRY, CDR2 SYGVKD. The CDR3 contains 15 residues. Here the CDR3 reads CAISGGTGRQETQYF. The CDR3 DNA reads TGTGCCATCAGTGGGGGGACAGGCCGCCAAGAGACCCAGTACTTC.

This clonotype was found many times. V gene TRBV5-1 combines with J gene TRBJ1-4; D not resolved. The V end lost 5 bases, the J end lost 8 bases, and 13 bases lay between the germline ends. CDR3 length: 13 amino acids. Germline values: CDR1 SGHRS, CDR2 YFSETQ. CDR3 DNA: TGCGCCAGCAGTCGACTTGGTGGGGAAAAACTGTTTTTT. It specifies CASSRLGGEKLFF.

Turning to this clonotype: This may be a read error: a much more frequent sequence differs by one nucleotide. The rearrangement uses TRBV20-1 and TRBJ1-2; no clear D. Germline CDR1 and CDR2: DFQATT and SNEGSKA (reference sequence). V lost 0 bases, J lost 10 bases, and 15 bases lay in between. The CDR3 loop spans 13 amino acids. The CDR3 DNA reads TGCAGTGCTAGAGATCTAAGGGAGGTTGACTACACCTTC. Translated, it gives CSARDLREVDYTF.

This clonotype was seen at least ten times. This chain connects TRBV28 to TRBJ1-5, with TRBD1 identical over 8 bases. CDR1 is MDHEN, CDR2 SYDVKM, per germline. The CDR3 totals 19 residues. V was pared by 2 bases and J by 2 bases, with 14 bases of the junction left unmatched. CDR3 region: CASSLGRGRMIFGNQPQHF. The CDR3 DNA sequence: TGTGCCAGCAGTTTAGGCAGGGGGCGAATGATATTCGGCAATCAGCCCCAGCATTTT.

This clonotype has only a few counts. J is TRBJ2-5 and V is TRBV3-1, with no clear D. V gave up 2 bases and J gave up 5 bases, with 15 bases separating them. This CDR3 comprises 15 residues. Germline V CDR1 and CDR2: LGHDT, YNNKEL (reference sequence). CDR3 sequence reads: CASSQSISTGETQYF. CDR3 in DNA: TGTGCCAGCAGCCAATCTATTAGCACTGGGGAGACCCAGTACTTC.